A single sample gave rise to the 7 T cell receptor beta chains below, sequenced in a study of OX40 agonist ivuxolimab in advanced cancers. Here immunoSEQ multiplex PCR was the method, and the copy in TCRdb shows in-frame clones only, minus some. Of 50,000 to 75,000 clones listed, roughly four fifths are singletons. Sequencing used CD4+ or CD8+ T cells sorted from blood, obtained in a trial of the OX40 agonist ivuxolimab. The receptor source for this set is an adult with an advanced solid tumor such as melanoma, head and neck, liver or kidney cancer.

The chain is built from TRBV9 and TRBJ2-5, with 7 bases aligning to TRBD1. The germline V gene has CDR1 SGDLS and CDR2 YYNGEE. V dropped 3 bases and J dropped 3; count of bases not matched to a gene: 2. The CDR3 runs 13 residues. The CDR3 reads CASSATGEETQYF. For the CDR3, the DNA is TGTGCCAGCAGCGCCACAGGGGAAGAGACCCAGTACTTC.

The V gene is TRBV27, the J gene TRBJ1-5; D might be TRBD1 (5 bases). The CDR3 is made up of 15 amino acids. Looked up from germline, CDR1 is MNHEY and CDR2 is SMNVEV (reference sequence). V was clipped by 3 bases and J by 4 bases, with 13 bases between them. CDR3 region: CASSFSRVGNQPQHF. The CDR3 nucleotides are TGTGCCAGCAGTTTTTCCAGGGTGGGGAATCAGCCCCAGCATTTT.

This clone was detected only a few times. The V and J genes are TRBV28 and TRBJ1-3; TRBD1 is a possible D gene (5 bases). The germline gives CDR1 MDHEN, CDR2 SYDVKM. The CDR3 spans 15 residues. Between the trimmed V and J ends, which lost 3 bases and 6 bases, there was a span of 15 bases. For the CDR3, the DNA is TGTGCCAGCAGTTTCCAGGGAGGAAATGAAAACACCATATATTTT. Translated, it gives CASSFQGGNENTIYF.

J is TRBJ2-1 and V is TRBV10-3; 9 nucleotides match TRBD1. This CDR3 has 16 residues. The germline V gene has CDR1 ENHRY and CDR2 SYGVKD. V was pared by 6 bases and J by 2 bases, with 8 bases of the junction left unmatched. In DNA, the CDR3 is TGTGCCATCAGGGGCACCGGGACAGGGACCTACAATGAGCAGTTCTTC. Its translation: CAIRGTGTGTYNEQFF.

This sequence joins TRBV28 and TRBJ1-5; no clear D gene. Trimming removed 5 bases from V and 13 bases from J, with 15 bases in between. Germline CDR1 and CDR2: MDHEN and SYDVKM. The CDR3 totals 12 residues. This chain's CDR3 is CASSLRRDTQHF. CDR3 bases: TGTGCCAGCAGTCTGCGACGAGACACTCAGCATTTT.

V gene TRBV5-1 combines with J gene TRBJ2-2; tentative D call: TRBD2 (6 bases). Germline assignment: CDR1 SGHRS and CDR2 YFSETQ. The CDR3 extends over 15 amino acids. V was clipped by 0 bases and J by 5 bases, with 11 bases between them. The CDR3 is CASSLEAGTTGELFF. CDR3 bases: TGCGCCAGCAGCTTGGAGGCAGGGACTACCGGGGAGCTGTTTTTT.

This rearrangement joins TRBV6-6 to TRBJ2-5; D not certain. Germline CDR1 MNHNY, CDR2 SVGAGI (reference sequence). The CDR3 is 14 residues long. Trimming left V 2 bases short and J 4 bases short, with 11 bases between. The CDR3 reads CASSYGQAGETQYF. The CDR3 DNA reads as TGTGCCAGCAGTTACGGGCAGGCAGGAGAGACCCAGTACTTC.